This T cell receptor beta chain came from a study of glioma-infiltrating T cells. From germline, CDR1 is MNHEY and CDR2 SVGAGI. V lost 0 bases, J lost 2 bases, and 9 bases lay in between. The CDR3 is 15 amino acids. TCR alpha and beta CDR3 regions were amplified from RNA using iRepertoire nested multiplex PCR. TCRdb analysed the multiplex PCR reads with MiXCR anew, one entry per CDR3 protein. Of around 150,000 distinct CDR3 sequences listed, 39% are singletons. J is TRBJ2-3 and V is TRBV6-5; D is uncertain. The sequenced sample consisted of glioma tissue, nonneoplastic brain tissue, or PBMCs (not recorded which). The TCR originated in a human donor with low-grade glioma or glioblastoma, undergoing nonglioma brain surgery, or in good health (not recorded which). CDR3 in DNA: TGTGCCAGCAGTTACTCGGAGCGATTCACAGATACGCAGTATTTT. Its protein is CASSYSERFTDTQYF.